Below, one TCR beta chain is given with its context. V was cut by 0 bases and J by 6 bases, with 7 bases left in between. Germline values: CDR1 SGHRS, CDR2 YFSETQ. The CDR3 runs to 14 residues. Together with a sample-barcoded 5' primer, a J-beta primer mix was included in a second PCR lasting about 7 to 12 cycles. MiXCR was run by TCRdb on the 5' RACE reads, yielding one entry per CDR3 protein. The sample yields hundreds of thousands of distinct CDR3 sequences, over 45% seen once. This sample was taken from a study of blood T cells in healthy people across ages. Sequencing input: blood. The source is a man younger than 45 in good health. This sequence joins TRBV5-1 and TRBJ1-6; D unresolved. The CDR3 DNA reads as TGCGCCAGCAGCTTGGACAGTTCTAATTCACCCCTCCACTTT. Translation gives CASSLDSSNSPLHF. The whole variable domain, filled in from reference TRBV5-1 and TRBJ1-6, reads KAGVTQTPRYLIKTRGQQVTLSCSPISGHRSVSWYQQTPGQGLQFLFEYFSETQRNKGNFPGRFSGRQFSNSRSEMNVSTLELGDSALYLCASSLDSSNSPLHFGNGTRLTVT.